This entry is about one T cell receptor (beta chain). Its antigen remains unidentified. This sample was included in a study of T cells expressing NK-cell markers. Background on the study: Sorted CD3+CD56+NKG2C+, CD3+CD56+NKG2C- and CD3+CD56-NKG2C+ T-cell subsets were beta-chain profiled. Regarding the study as a whole: As a fraction of CD8+ T cells, dominant NKG2C+ clonotypes reached about 1.0-8% in roughly 6 donors.

TCRdb re-called the 5' RACE reads; every CDR3 protein appears as one record, without DNA. Its table lists some 140,000 distinct CDR3 sequences. CDR1 and CDR2 (germline): MNHEY, SMNVEV (reference sequence). This CDR3 comprises 17 residues. This chain links TRBV27 with TRBJ1-1; as DNA is missing, the TRBD1 call by TCRdb cannot be tested. The sequenced sample consisted of blood T cells: a sorted CD56 or NKG2C T cell subset, CD4+ or CD8+ T cells, or bulk PBMC T cells (not recorded which). This clonotype was sampled from a woman aged 45-60 years in good health. CDR3 region: CASSHDRGRSMNTEAFF.